This TCR beta chain comes out of a study of blood T cell repertoires in COVID-19. V lost 0 bases to trimming and J lost 7 bases, with 10 bases between them. The CDR3 length is 14 residues. Germline V lookup: CDR1 LGHDT, CDR2 YNNKEL (reference sequence). Sequencing was performed with immunoSEQ multiplex PCR; in TCRdb, only in-frame clones are kept and a portion is missing. The sample contains tens of thousands of clones, more than 60% of which appear only once. Sequenced input: peripheral blood. This chain links TRBV3-1 (or the pseudogene TRBV3-2) with TRBJ2-4; possible D gene TRBD2, 5 bases. The receptor was derived from a man aged 55 to 70 with acute or convalescent COVID-19. CDR3 DNA sequence: TGTGCCAGCAGCCAAGATGTCGGCGGGAACATTCAGTACTTC. As protein: CASSQDVGGNIQYF.